This is a list of T cell receptor beta chains from one sample in a study of T cells expressing NK-cell markers. Following a re-call of the 5' RACE reads, TCRdb has one entry per CDR3 protein and lacks DNA. Recorded for this sample: roughly 110,000 distinct CDR3 sequences. Sequenced sample: blood T cells: a sorted CD56 or NKG2C T cell subset, CD4+ or CD8+ T cells, or bulk PBMC T cells (not recorded which). The origin of the receptors is a woman between 18 and 70 years old in good health. Each CDR3 is given with its conserved first and last residue.

V gene,J gene,CDR3 protein
TRBV7-9,TRBJ2-7,CASSSMGRAYEQYF
TRBV28,TRBJ2-1,CASRTDGSSYNEQFF
TRBV15,TRBJ2-3,CATSRDRSGASTDTQYF
TRBV11-2,TRBJ1-1,CASSLEVVRNTEAFF
TRBV11-2,TRBJ2-5,CASSLGVGLAQETQYF
TRBV27,TRBJ2-1,CASSLNGAYNEQFF
TRBV27,TRBJ2-3,CASMDGGRTDTQYF
TRBV5-6,TRBJ2-5,CAGQLAGQQETQYF
TRBV29-1,TRBJ1-2,CSVEDVDGDGYTF
TRBV6-2/TRBV6-3,TRBJ2-1,CASTQTIWTSDTYNEQFF
TRBV7-9,TRBJ1-2,CASRTGGAILDGYTF
TRBV10-3,TRBJ1-2,CAISETGVGYTF
TRBV24-1,TRBJ2-2,CATSASGANTGELFF
TRBV12-3/TRBV12-4,TRBJ2-2,CASILGLAGGFAGELFF
TRBV27,TRBJ2-1,CASSSEPRGVEQFF
TRBV4-1,TRBJ2-1,CASSQGPSGSLDEQFF
TRBV7-2,TRBJ2-5,CASSLALAGRGQETQYF
TRBV7-9,TRBJ1-1,CASSSGQLNTEAFF
TRBV20-1,TRBJ2-7,CSARGRTSYEQYF
TRBV12-3/TRBV12-4,TRBJ2-3,CASTPAPGSTDTQYF
TRBV12-3/TRBV12-4,TRBJ2-1,CASSLGGSGSNEQFF
TRBV20-1,TRBJ2-1,CSARSRGYNEQFF
TRBV29-1,TRBJ2-1,CSVGSPLGNEQFF
TRBV12-3/TRBV12-4,TRBJ1-5,CASADRSAIEPQHF
TRBV28,TRBJ2-7,CASSPLGQGYEQYF
TRBV4-1,TRBJ1-4,CASSQERGGPANEKLFF
TRBV20-1,TRBJ2-2,CSARGITNTGELFF
TRBV2,TRBJ2-2,CASSEASLATSGSFTGELFF
TRBV7-2,TRBJ2-7,CASSPGTGFYEQYF
TRBV25-1,TRBJ2-3,CASSGIGTDTQYF
TRBV29-1,TRBJ2-2,CSVEGGQGANTGELFF
TRBV12-3/TRBV12-4,TRBJ2-3,CASSLGLAGATDTQYF
TRBV3-1,TRBJ1-5,CASSQEQGSNQPQHF
TRBV6-2/TRBV6-3,TRBJ2-3,CASSYTTTDTQYF
TRBV6-5,TRBJ2-3,CASSYYFLAGLDTDTQYF
TRBV28,TRBJ2-7,CASSSRGTPEQYF
TRBV27,TRBJ2-7,CASSPADRGFSYEQYF
TRBV12-3/TRBV12-4,TRBJ1-2,CASSWTGFGYTF
TRBV29-1,TRBJ2-1,CGSGLSNEQFF
TRBV29-1,TRBJ2-7,CSVVAAVYEQYF
TRBV12-3/TRBV12-4,TRBJ2-3,CASSFLPRGTDTQYF
TRBV20-1,TRBJ2-7,CSARDSRAGGLIEQYF